This T cell receptor (beta chain) was documented in a study of spatial heterogeneity in lung cancer. Unique molecular identifiers tagged every individual TCR cDNA molecule. TCRdb passed the 5' RACE reads through MiXCR, listing each CDR3 protein once. The sample lists thousands of distinct CDR3 sequences, less than 9% occurring once. Noted time point: sample taken at primary tumor resection. The cohort: around 79 early-stage, untreated non-small cell lung cancer patients. Germline V CDR1 and CDR2: MNHEY, SVGEGT. J was trimmed by 7 bases and V by 2 bases; bases with no gene match: 6. The CDR3 length is 15 residues. The study, taken as a whole, reports: Intratumoral expanded alpha and beta TCR counts were found to track tumor mutation counts.

This clonotype has ten or more counts. Antigen unknown. The TCR was taken from a male donor with early-stage non-small cell lung cancer. Sequencing was performed on lung tumor tissue, taken at surgery. This chain connects TRBV6-2 or TRBV6-3 to TRBJ2-1; 9 nucleotides agree with TRBD2. The CDR3 nucleotides are TGTGCCAGCAGTTACCGGCTAGCGGGACTAAATGAGCAGTTCTTC. Protein product: CASSYRLAGLNEQFF.